The 8 T cell receptor beta chains given below trace back to one sample, sequenced in a study of cytomegalovirus exposure and HLA in healthy donors. The primer mix had 60 Vbeta and 13 Jbeta primers. Clones were sequenced by immunoSEQ multiplex PCR, and TCRdb holds only the in-frame ones, with some missing. The sample totals about 200,000 clones. Sample: PBMCs. These receptors were obtained from a boy younger than 18 in good health and CMV-seronegative.

The gene calls are TRBV29-1 and TRBJ2-1; possibly TRBD2 for D (6 bases). The germline V gene has CDR1 SQVTM and CDR2 ANQGSEA. Trimming shortened V by 7 bases and J by 4 bases, and 20 bases separated the two germline ends. The CDR3 is 15 amino acids. The CDR3 loop is CSALGQGRGYNEQFF. CDR3 coding DNA: TGCAGCGCTCTGGGGCAGGGCCGGGGGTACAATGAGCAGTTCTTC.

The chain has TRBV5-1 and TRBJ2-5, with 11 bases matching TRBD2. Per the germline V gene, CDR1 is SGHRS and CDR2 is YFSETQ. With 0 bases clipped from V and 4 bases from J, the junction kept 2 bases outside the gene matches. This CDR3 has 15 amino acids. In DNA form, the CDR3 reads TGCGCCAGCAGCTTGGGACTAGCGGGGCCAGAGACCCAGTACTTC. Translating it yields CASSLGLAGPETQYF.

V usage is TRBV7-6 and J usage is TRBJ2-1; 10 nucleotides line up with TRBD2. CDR1 is SGHVS, CDR2 FNYEAQ, per germline. The ends lost 5 bases at V and 4 bases at J; junction bases unmatched: 11. There are 17 residues in the CDR3. CDR3 sequence (DNA): TGTGCCAGCAGCCCCCTAGGGGTAGCGGGGGGATACAATGAGCAGTTCTTC. Translation gives CASSPLGVAGGYNEQFF.

The chain recombines TRBV4-1 with TRBJ2-3; 8 nucleotides agree with TRBD1. CDR3 length equals 15 residues. V gave up 0 bases and J gave up 6 bases; unmatched junction bases: 5. Germline CDR1 reads MGHRA; CDR2 reads YSYEKL. CDR3 sequence reads: CASSQERHRGDTQYF. In nucleotides, the CDR3 is TGCGCCAGCAGCCAAGAGAGGCACAGGGGGGATACGCAGTATTTT.

The chain has TRBV29-1 and TRBJ1-4; 7 bases are shared with TRBD1. CDR3 size: 13 residues. V trimming: 5 bases; J trimming: 7 bases; junction bases outside the gene matches: 7. Germline CDR1 is SQVTM and CDR2 is ANQGSEA. In DNA form, the CDR3 reads TGCAGCGTTCTCCGACAGGGAAGTGAAAAACTGTTTTTT. This gives the protein CSVLRQGSEKLFF.

The rearrangement links TRBV7-8 to TRBJ2-5, with D perhaps matching TRBD2 (7 bases). V lost 8 bases, J lost 2 bases, and 18 bases lay in between. Germline values: CDR1 SGHVS, CDR2 FQNEAQ. The CDR3 runs to 15 residues. CDR3 DNA: TGTGCCAGCCGCCATTTAGGGGGAGGGCAAGAGACCCAGTACTTC. It encodes CASRHLGGGQETQYF.

This sequence joins TRBV7-6 and TRBJ2-3; 12 nucleotides line up with TRBD2. The CDR3 sequence is 15 residues long. The germline V gene has CDR1 SGHVS and CDR2 FNYEAQ. Trimming removed 5 bases from V and 4 bases from J; junction bases left unmatched: 4. As DNA, the CDR3 is TGTGCCAGCAGCCCTAGCGGGGGGGCCCCAGATACGCAGTATTTT. It codes for CASSPSGGAPDTQYF.

The CDR3 DNA follows: TGCGCCAGCAGCCAAGTTTCCGGGGAGTACAATGAGCAGTTCTTC. Protein product: CASSQVSGEYNEQFF. The V call is TRBV4-1, the J call TRBJ2-1; D possibly corresponds to TRBD2 (5 bases). CDR3 length: 15 residues. Germline V gives CDR1 MGHRA, CDR2 YSYEKL. Trimming took 1 base from V and 4 from J, leaving 11 bases between them.